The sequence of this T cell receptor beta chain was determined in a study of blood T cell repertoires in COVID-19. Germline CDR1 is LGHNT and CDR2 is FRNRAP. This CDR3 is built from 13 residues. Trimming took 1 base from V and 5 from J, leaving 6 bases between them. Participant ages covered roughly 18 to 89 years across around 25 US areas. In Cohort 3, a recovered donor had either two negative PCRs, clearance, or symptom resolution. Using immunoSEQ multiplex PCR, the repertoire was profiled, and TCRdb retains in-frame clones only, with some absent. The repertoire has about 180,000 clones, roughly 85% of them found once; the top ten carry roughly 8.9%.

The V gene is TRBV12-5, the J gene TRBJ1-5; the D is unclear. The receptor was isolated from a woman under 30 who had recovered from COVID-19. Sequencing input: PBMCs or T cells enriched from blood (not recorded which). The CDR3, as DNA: TGTGCTAGTGGTTTGGACACCTATCAGCCCCAGCATTTT. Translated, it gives CASGLDTYQPQHF.